This T cell receptor beta chain stems from a study of cytomegalovirus exposure and HLA in healthy donors. The PCR ran on 60 Vbeta and 13 Jbeta primers. The repertoire was sequenced with immunoSEQ multiplex PCR; TCRdb's copy has only in-frame clones and lacks some. Of 150,000 to 250,000 clones in the sample, 65% to 80% were seen once. This clone has a count of ten or more. Germline lookup yields CDR1 WSHSY and CDR2 SAAADI. This CDR3 comprises 14 residues. Trimming cost V 2 bases and J 7 bases; bases outside gene matches: 4. This clonotype originated in a woman aged 30 to 39 in good health and CMV-seropositive. Source material: PBMCs. V usage is TRBV10-2 and J usage is TRBJ2-1; 8 bases match TRBD1. CDR3 region: CASSEIDRGNEQFF. DNA for the CDR3: TGCGCCAGCAGTGAGATAGACAGGGGAAATGAGCAGTTCTTC.